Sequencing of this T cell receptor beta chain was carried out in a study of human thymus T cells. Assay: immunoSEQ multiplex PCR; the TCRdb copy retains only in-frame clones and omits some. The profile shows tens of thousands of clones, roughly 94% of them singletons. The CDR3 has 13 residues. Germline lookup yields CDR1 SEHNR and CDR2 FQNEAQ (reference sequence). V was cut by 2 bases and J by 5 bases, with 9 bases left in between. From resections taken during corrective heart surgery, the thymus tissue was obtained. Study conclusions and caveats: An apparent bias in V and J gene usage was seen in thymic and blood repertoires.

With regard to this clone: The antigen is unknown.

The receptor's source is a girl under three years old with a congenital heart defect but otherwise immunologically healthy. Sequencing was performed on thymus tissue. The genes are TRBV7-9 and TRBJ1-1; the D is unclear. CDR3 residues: CASSLSGGTEAFF. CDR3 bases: TGTGCCAGCAGCTTATCAGGAGGGACTGAAGCTTTCTTT. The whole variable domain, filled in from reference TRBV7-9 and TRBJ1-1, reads DTGVSQNPRHKITKRGQNVTFRCDPISEHNRLYWYRQTLGQGPEFLTYFQNEAQLEKSRLLSDRFSAERPKGSFSTLEIQRTEQGDSAMYLCASSLSGGTEAFFGQGTRLTVV.